The clone carrying this T cell receptor (beta chain) was counted between two and nine times. The CDR3 has 12 amino acids. Germline V gene sequence: CDR1 ENHRY, CDR2 SYGVKD. Trimming at V came to 10 bases and at J to 5 bases, leaving 7 bases not matched to a gene. This entry comes from a study of blood T cell repertoires in COVID-19. Study-level background: Whether acute or convalescent, the COVID-19 samples came from the United States, Italy and Spain. PBMCs, B-cell-depleted T cells, or T cells were the source of the cDNA or gDNA that made up the material.

In the original processing: Reference gene primers were amplified, and this amplification served to estimate nucleated cell counts. Only in-frame clones appear in the TCRdb table, and some are missing; sequencing was by immunoSEQ multiplex PCR. V and J calls and clone size are as listed in that table; D and trimming were resolved from the DNA. The sample has 95,000 to 150,000 clones; approximately 80% are singletons. The source is a man in his fifties or sixties with acute or convalescent COVID-19. Sequenced material: peripheral blood. V gene TRBV10-3 combines with J gene TRBJ2-7, with 8 bases aligning to TRBD1. Here the CDR3 reads CATKTGDDEQYF. CDR3 DNA sequence: TGTGCCACCAAGACAGGGGACGACGAGCAGTACTTC.